This T cell receptor beta chain was recorded in a study of molecular identifiers for immune sequencing clone quantification. General study findings and limits: Highly expanded clones may be undercounted when identical TCR molecules share barcodes.

With regard to this clonotype: Its antigen is as yet unknown.

TCRdb passed the PCR reads through MiXCR, listing each CDR3 protein once. Here the sample spans more than 250,000 distinct CDR3 sequences, over 20% being singletons. The origin of this receptor is a human donor in good health. Some libraries in this study had Jurkat cell RNA spiked in. Sequencing used naive CD8+ T cells from blood, with Jurkat cell RNA spiked in. Noted subset: FACS-sorted CD8+CD4-CCR7+CD45RA+ naive T cells.

In DNA form, the CDR3 reads TGCAGCGTTGCTGACAGGGCGAATTCACCCCTCCACTTT. Its translation: CSVADRANSPLHF. V and J are TRBV29-1 and TRBJ1-6, with 7 positions matching TRBD1. V shed 4 bases and J 7 bases; nucleotides not matched to a gene: 4. This CDR3 is 13 amino acids long. The germline CDR1 and CDR2 sequences are SQVTM and ANQGSEA.